The 20 T cell receptor beta chains given below trace back to one sample, sequenced in a study of blood T cell repertoires in COVID-19. Sequencing was performed with immunoSEQ multiplex PCR; in TCRdb, only in-frame clones are kept and a portion is missing. The sample carries around 380,000 clones, around 87% recorded once. Specimen: PBMCs or T cells enriched from blood (not recorded which). The receptors stem from a man between 25 and 39 years old who had recovered from COVID-19.

The rearrangement uses TRBV2 and TRBJ1-5; 9 bases line up with TRBD1. CDR1 SNHLY and CDR2 FYNNEI come from the germline V gene. The CDR3 has 16 amino acids. Unmatched junction bases numbered 10, after V lost 7 bases and J lost 3 bases. The CDR3 DNA reads as TGTGCCAGCATATCCAGACAGGGGGGGATCAATCAGCCCCAGCATTTT. Translating gives CASISRQGGINQPQHF.

The genes are TRBV12-3 or TRBV12-4 and TRBJ1-2; possible D gene TRBD1, 5 bases. V dropped 5 bases and J dropped 5 bases, with 12 bases sitting between them. There are 13 residues in the CDR3. The DNA of the CDR3 is TGTGCCAGCAGTCCCAGGGTACGGTATGGCTACACCTTC. This encodes CASSPRVRYGYTF.

The chain has TRBV19 and TRBJ2-1, with D uncertain. The V and J ends lost 3 bases and 0 bases respectively, with 6 bases between them. The CDR3 runs to 14 residues. The V gene's germline CDR1 is LNHDA and CDR2 SQIVND (reference sequence). The CDR3 sequence: CASSMESSYNEQFF. CDR3 bases: TGTGCCAGTAGTATGGAGAGCTCCTACAATGAGCAGTTCTTC.

V is TRBV4-2 and J is TRBJ2-7, with TRBD1 as a possible D gene (6 bases). This CDR3 comprises 14 residues. V lost 3 bases to trimming and J lost 3 bases, with 12 bases between them. The germline V gene has CDR1 LGHNA and CDR2 YNFKEQ. CDR3 protein: CASSQALQGYEQYF. DNA of the CDR3: TGTGCCAGCAGCCAGGCCTTACAGGGCTACGAGCAGTACTTC.

V usage is TRBV14 and J usage is TRBJ2-5, with 8 bases aligning to TRBD1. Germline V gives CDR1 SGHDN, CDR2 FVKESK. The V gene end was trimmed by 4 bases and the J gene end by 5 bases; junction bases not matched to a gene: 6. The CDR3 runs 14 residues. CDR3 nucleotide sequence: TGTGCCAGCAGCCCGGACAGGGTATGGGAGACCCAGTACTTC. It yields the protein CASSPDRVWETQYF.

The chain uses TRBV27 and TRBJ2-1; 10 bases fit TRBD1. The CDR3 sequence is 15 residues long. CDR1 and CDR2 from the germline V gene are MNHEY and SMNVEV (reference sequence). After removal of 7 bases from V and 6 bases from J, the junction contained 9 bases not matched to a gene. CDR3 sequence reads: CASTEGGQGFNEQFF. The CDR3, as DNA: TGTGCCAGCACCGAGGGGGGACAGGGGTTCAATGAGCAGTTCTTC.

This clone was observed a handful of times. Distinct nucleotide sequences in the sample also encode this CDR3. V gene TRBV7-2 combines with J gene TRBJ1-5; a possible D gene is TRBD1 (5 bases). V was trimmed by 0 bases and J by 6 bases, leaving 15 bases between them. The CDR3 sequence is 16 residues long. Germline CDR1 SGHTA, CDR2 FQGNSA. The CDR3 sequence: CASSLAGGRGGQPQHF. Here the CDR3 DNA reads TGTGCCAGCAGCTTAGCGGGGGGGAGGGGTGGTCAGCCCCAGCATTTT.

The chain links TRBV10-3 to TRBJ2-1, with 14 nucleotides matching TRBD2. This CDR3 spans 15 amino acids. The germline gives CDR1 ENHRY, CDR2 SYGVKD. The trim removed 6 bases at V and 9 bases at J, leaving 7 bases unmatched. The CDR3 spells CAIRRLAGGPGEQFF. The CDR3 DNA reads as TGTGCCATCAGGAGACTAGCGGGGGGGCCAGGTGAGCAGTTCTTC.

The CDR3 DNA follows: TGCGCCAGCAGTGAGGGGACAGGCCTTTTGGAGCCCCAGCATTTT. Translation: CASSEGTGLLEPQHF. The V and J genes are TRBV10-2 and TRBJ1-5; the match to TRBD1 covers 8 bases. CDR3 length: 15 amino acids. V gave up 2 bases and J gave up 8 bases; unmatched junction bases: 8. From germline, CDR1 is WSHSY and CDR2 SAAADI.

The V and J genes are TRBV7-9 and TRBJ1-4; possible D gene TRBD1, 6 bases. Germline CDR1 SEHNR, CDR2 FQNEAQ (reference sequence). V shed 5 bases and J shed 1 base, with 14 bases lying between them. There are 16 residues in the CDR3. CDR3 protein: CASSLGQQGTNEKLFF. In DNA, the CDR3 is TGTGCCAGCAGCCTGGGGCAACAGGGAACTAATGAAAAACTGTTTTTT. The whole variable domain, filled in from reference TRBV7-9 and TRBJ1-4, reads DTGVSQNPRHKITKRGQNVTFRCDPISEHNRLYWYRQTLGQGPEFLTYFQNEAQLEKSRLLSDRFSAERPKGSFSTLEIQRTEQGDSAMYLCASSLGQQGTNEKLFFGSGTQLSVL.

This chain joins TRBV21-1 and TRBJ1-3; TRBD1, the D gene given by the table, was not confirmed from the DNA. TRBV21-1 corresponds to a pseudogene. This CDR3 has 13 residues. The CDR3: CASGDTSGNTIYF. Here the CDR3 DNA reads TGTGCCAGCGGGGACACCTCTGGAAACACCATATATTTT.

The chain recombines TRBV2 with TRBJ2-3, with 8 bases lining up with TRBD1. Trimming at V came to 6 bases and at J to 4 bases, leaving 3 bases not matched to a gene. This CDR3 comprises 13 residues. Germline V gene data show CDR1 as SNHLY and CDR2 as FYNNEI. CDR3 in amino acids: CASSPRGPDTQYF. The CDR3 region has the DNA TGTGCCAGCAGCCCCAGGGGGCCAGATACGCAGTATTTT. The full variable domain, its missing parts supplied by reference TRBV2 and TRBJ2-3, is EPEVTQTPSHQVTQMGQEVILRCVPISNHLYFYWYRQILGQKVEFLVSFYNNEISEKSEIFDDQFSVERPDGSNFTLKIRSTKLEDSAMYFCASSPRGPDTQYFGPGTRLTVL.

Here the CDR3 reads CASSSGTGSYNEQFF. Written as DNA, the CDR3 is TGTGCCAGCAGTTCCGGGACAGGGTCCTACAATGAGCAGTTCTTC. The rearrangement joins TRBV7-3 to TRBJ2-1, with 9 bases identical to TRBD1. Germline V gives CDR1 SGHTA, CDR2 FQGTGA. The CDR3 extends over 15 amino acids. Trimming at V came to 6 bases and at J to 1 base, leaving 4 bases not matched to a gene.

The chain joins TRBV10-3 to TRBJ2-5; 15 positions agree with TRBD2. Germline CDR1 reads ENHRY; CDR2 reads SYGVKD. CDR3 length: 15 amino acids. V lost 6 bases and J lost 5; bases outside the gene matches: 4. CDR3 nucleotide sequence: TGTGCCATCAGGGGACTAGCGGGGGGTAGTGAGACCCAGTACTTC. This gives the protein CAIRGLAGGSETQYF.

This chain links TRBV19 with TRBJ1-2; 8 nucleotides match TRBD1. The V gene's germline CDR1 is LNHDA and CDR2 SQIVND (reference sequence). The ends lost 6 bases at V and 0 bases at J; junction bases unmatched: 6. There are 15 residues in the CDR3. The CDR3 reads CASSPTGVANYGYTF. As DNA, the CDR3 is TGTGCCAGTAGCCCGACAGGGGTAGCTAACTATGGCTACACCTTC.

V usage is TRBV5-1 and J usage is TRBJ1-5; 9 bases are shared with TRBD1. Per germline, CDR1 SGHRS and CDR2 YFSETQ. There are 14 residues in the CDR3. V lost 4 bases, J lost 6 bases, and 5 bases stayed unmatched. CDR3 nucleotide sequence: TGCGCCAGCAGCACCGGGACAGGGCTTCAGCCCCAGCATTTT. Translating it yields CASSTGTGLQPQHF.

V usage is TRBV6-6 and J usage is TRBJ2-7, with 8 nucleotides matching TRBD1. Per the germline V gene, CDR1 is MNHNY and CDR2 is SVGAGI (reference sequence). This CDR3 spans 13 amino acids. The junction had 8 bases not matched to a gene; V was cut back by 7 bases and J by 6 bases. The chain's CDR3 is CASTQVRGLEQYF. The CDR3 nucleotides are TGTGCCAGCACCCAGGTCAGGGGGCTCGAGCAGTACTTC.

This clone is a singleton in its sample. This chain uses TRBV2 with TRBJ2-7; maybe TRBD2 (5 bases). The CDR3 extends over 15 amino acids. Germline CDR1 and CDR2: SNHLY and FYNNEI. V was cut by 7 bases and J by 2 bases, with 18 bases left in between. This chain's CDR3 is CASTEGRVVTYEQYF. CDR3 nucleotide sequence: TGTGCCAGCACCGAGGGTCGGGTGGTTACCTACGAGCAGTACTTC.

This chain uses TRBV3-1 (or the pseudogene TRBV3-2) with TRBJ2-1, with TRBD2 matching over 10 bases. V trimming: 5 bases; J trimming: 0 bases; junction bases outside the gene matches: 4. The CDR3 extends over 16 amino acids. Germline assignment: CDR1 LGHDT and CDR2 YNNKEL (reference sequence). This CDR3 is CASSFSGGSSYNEQFF. For the CDR3, the DNA is TGTGCCAGCAGCTTTAGCGGGGGGAGCTCCTACAATGAGCAGTTCTTC.

V gene TRBV10-3 combines with J gene TRBJ1-3; 8 nucleotides align to TRBD1. This CDR3 is built from 13 residues. CDR1 ENHRY and CDR2 SYGVKD come from the germline V gene. Germline trimming cut 6 bases from V and 4 bases from J; bases unmatched to any gene: 2. The CDR3 DNA is TGTGCCATCAGCTGGGACAGGGGAAACACCATATATTTT. Translated: CAISWDRGNTIYF.